The T cell receptor (beta chain) under discussion was sequenced for a study of cytomegalovirus exposure and HLA in healthy donors. The wider study: As an earlier analysis found, 180 million or so T cells yielded approximately 110 million unique TCR beta sequences.

Study-wide results and caveats: A later analysis associated about 18,000 TCR beta sequences with HLA alleles at a 0.05 false discovery rate. Compared with the roughly 670-donor mean, an Asian-associated ancestry cluster reportedly had fewer N-insertions, according to a later analysis. Follow-up analysis later connected one missense variant in DCLRE1C with trimming of TCR beta V- and J-genes.

PCR was performed using 60 Vbeta and 13 Jbeta primers. Sequenced by immunoSEQ multiplex PCR; TCRdb stores in-frame clones only, minus some. The table lists roughly 150,000 clones, 70% to 90% of them singletons. Germline assignment: CDR1 SGHAT and CDR2 FQNNGV. The CDR3 spans 15 residues. After removal of 7 bases from V and 2 bases from J, the junction contained 11 bases not matched to a gene. On this clone: Its antigen is currently unknown.

The receptor comes from a middle-aged woman in good health and CMV-seropositive. This chain links TRBV11-2 with TRBJ2-7, with 7 bases identical to TRBD2. The specimen sequenced was PBMCs. The DNA for the CDR3 is TGTGCCAGCACACAGTACGAGGGAGGGCCCTACGAGCAGTACTTC. It yields the protein CASTQYEGGPYEQYF.